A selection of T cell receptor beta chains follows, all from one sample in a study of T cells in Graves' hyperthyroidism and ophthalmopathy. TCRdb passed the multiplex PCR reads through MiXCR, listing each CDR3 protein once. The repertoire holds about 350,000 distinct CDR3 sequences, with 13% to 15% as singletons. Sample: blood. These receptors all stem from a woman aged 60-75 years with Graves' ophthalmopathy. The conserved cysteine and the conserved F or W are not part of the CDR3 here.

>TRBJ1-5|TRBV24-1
ATSDGGAGNQPQH
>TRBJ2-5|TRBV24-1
ATSAPTGGGETQY
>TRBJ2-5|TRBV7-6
ASSLGHFQETQY
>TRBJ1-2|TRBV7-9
ASSPPGVASGGYT
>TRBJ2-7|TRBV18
ASSLEGDYEQY
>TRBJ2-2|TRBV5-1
ASSPGVGTNTGELF
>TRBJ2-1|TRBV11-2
ASSPRRAEYNEQF
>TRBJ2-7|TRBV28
ASSLLTGNEQY
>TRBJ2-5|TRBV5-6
ASSLMQRDQETQY
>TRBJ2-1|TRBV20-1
SASTAGRDNEQF
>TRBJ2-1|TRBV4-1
ASSQALGISYNEQF
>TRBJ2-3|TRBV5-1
ASSLAREADTQY
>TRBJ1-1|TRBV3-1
ASSQDRGEAF
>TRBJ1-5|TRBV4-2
ASSPEGRDQPQH
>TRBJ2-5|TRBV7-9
ASSPRGTGWQETQY
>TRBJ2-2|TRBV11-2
ASSFLSRGAGELF
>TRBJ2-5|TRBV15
ATSREGILAGEETQY
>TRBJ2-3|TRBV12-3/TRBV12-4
ASSFRTRDYVSTDTQY
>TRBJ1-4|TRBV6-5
ASSYLKLTGGKEKLF
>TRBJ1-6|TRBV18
ASSPGTGVNSPPH
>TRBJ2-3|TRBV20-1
SARVADRGLSDTQY
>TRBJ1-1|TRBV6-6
ASSYPRQGMNTEAF
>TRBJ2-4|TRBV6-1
ASSGQGEGIQY
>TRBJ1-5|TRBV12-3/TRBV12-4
ASSWEGQPQH
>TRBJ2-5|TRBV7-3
ASSKGQGRSETQY
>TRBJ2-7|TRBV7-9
ASSFTGGSREQY
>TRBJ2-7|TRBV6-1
ASNVNRGNTYEQY
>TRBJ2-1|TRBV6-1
ASSKDRNNEQF
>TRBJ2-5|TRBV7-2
ASSLARTGVGETQY
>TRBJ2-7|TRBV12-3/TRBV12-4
ASTWSASYKQY
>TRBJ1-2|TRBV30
AWSPGTTNYGYT
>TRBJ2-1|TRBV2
ASSEKGQGYHNEQF
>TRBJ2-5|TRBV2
ASSEARGRGETQY
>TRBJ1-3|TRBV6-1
ASSPGLGNTIY
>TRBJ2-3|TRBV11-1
ASSLRPGSTDTQY
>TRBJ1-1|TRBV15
ATSRGGEVMNTEAF
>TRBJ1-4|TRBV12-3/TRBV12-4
ASRPQLGPAEKLF
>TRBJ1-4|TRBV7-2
ASSLDRNEKLF
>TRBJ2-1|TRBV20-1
SEISPSGSEQF
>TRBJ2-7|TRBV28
ASNESGREEQY
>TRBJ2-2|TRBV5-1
ASSLLGPGGANTGELF
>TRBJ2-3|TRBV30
AWRGGAGGIPDTQY
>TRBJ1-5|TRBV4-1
ASSQEVGSQNQPQH
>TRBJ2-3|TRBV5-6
ASRPSGIADTQY
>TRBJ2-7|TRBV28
ASSQNFMRSYEQY
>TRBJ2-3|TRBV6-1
ASSNRNTQY
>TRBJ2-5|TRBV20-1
SATRTSGREETQY
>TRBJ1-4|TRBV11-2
ASSSAHTTNEKLF
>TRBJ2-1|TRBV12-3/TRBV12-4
ASSLGTGVSPNEQF
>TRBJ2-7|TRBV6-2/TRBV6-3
ASSSPGGLSYEQY
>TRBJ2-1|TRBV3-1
ASSQDLSGEDNEQF
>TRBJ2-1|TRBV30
AWSRSVEARWF
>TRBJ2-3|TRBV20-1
SAKREAADTQY
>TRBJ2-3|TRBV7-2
ASSLELAESTDTQY
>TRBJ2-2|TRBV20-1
SARRTRMAGELF
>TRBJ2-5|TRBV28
ASSLPGKTQY
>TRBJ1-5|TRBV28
ASSLRGAPNQPQH
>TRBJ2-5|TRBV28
ASSHNIAPPH
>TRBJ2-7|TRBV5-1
ASNTAGTGHYEQY